The 28 T cell receptor beta chains listed next were all sequenced from one sample in a study of blood T cells in healthy people across ages. PCR was performed a second time for about 6 to 11 cycles using a sample-barcoded 5' primer and a J-beta primer mix. TCRdb itself ran the 5' RACE reads through MiXCR, one entry per CDR3 protein. This table holds roughly 1,300,000 distinct CDR3 sequences, roughly 60% found once. Sequences were obtained from blood. These receptors all stem from a man aged 18 to 30 in good health.

Only a few counts were recorded for this clonotype. The chain joins TRBV29-1 to TRBJ2-7, with 11 nucleotides matching TRBD1. The CDR3 runs to 13 residues. V lost 4 bases and J lost 7; bases outside the gene matches: 6. CDR1 and CDR2 (germline): SQVTM, ANQGSEA. The CDR3 loop reads CSVVWTGGHEQYF. CDR3 in DNA: TGCAGCGTTGTGTGGACAGGGGGCCATGAGCAGTACTTC.

This clonotype was detected a few times. This chain uses TRBV21-1 with TRBJ2-7; TRBD1, the table's D call, lacks a check against the DNA. TRBV21-1 is reported as a pseudogene. This CDR3 is 14 amino acids long. CDR3 DNA: TGTGCCAGCAGCCGGGACAGGTCTAACTACGAGCAGTACTTC. This translates into CASSRDRSNYEQYF.

The J gene is TRBJ1-2, the V gene TRBV6-1; D unclear. CDR1 and CDR2 (germline): MNHNS, SASEGT. The V gene lost 7 bases and the J gene lost 2 bases, with 14 bases spanning the gap. The CDR3 spans 14 residues. The CDR3 loop is CASIKVPSNYGYTF. The CDR3 DNA reads TGTGCCAGCATTAAAGTCCCGTCGAACTATGGCTACACCTTC.

This chain joins TRBV11-2 and TRBJ2-7; 10 bases map to TRBD1. Germline trimming cut 5 bases from V and 9 bases from J; bases unmatched to any gene: 13. The germline gives CDR1 SGHAT, CDR2 FQNNGV. CDR3 size: 15 residues. DNA for the CDR3: TGTGCCAGCAGCAACCACTTCGGGACAGGGGATGGGCAGTACTTC. Encoded protein: CASSNHFGTGDGQYF.

This clonotype was seen more than once but under ten times. The CDR3, as DNA: TGTGCCAGCAGCACAACAGGGGTTCGGGCCGGGGAGCTGTTTTTT. Translated: CASSTTGVRAGELFF. The V call is TRBV25-1, the J call TRBJ2-2; 7 positions agree with TRBD1. V gave up 6 bases and J gave up 6 bases; unmatched junction bases: 10. The CDR3 is 15 residues long. Germline values: CDR1 MGHDK, CDR2 SYGVNS.

The sample holds one count of this clonotype. This chain connects TRBV3-1 to TRBJ2-5; TRBD2 matches at 8 bases. This CDR3 is 13 amino acids long. The V and J ends lost 5 bases and 5 bases, in that order; junction bases with no gene match: 4. Germline CDR1 reads LGHDT; CDR2 reads YNNKEL (reference sequence). DNA for the CDR3: TGTGCCAGCAGCATAGCGGGGATTGAGACCCAGTACTTC. Protein product: CASSIAGIETQYF.

This clonotype came up once. J is TRBJ2-1 and V is TRBV10-1, with D hard to call. Judging by the DNA end, TRBJ2-7 fits better; the J call may be wrong. Per germline, CDR1 WNHNN and CDR2 SYGVQD (reference sequence). This CDR3 has 13 residues. The CDR3: CASSESLEYEQYF. In nucleotides, the CDR3 is TGCGCCAGCAGTGAATCCCTGGAATACGAGCAGTACTTC.

The chain carries TRBV3-1 and TRBJ1-5; 11 bases match TRBD1. V trimming: 5 bases; J trimming: 4 bases; junction bases outside the gene matches: 7. This CDR3 is 16 amino acids long. Germline CDR1 LGHDT, CDR2 YNNKEL (reference sequence). CDR3 sequence (DNA): TGTGCCAGCAGCGTCTCCGGGACAGGGGGAAATCAGCCCCAGCATTTT. Translated: CASSVSGTGGNQPQHF.

This clonotype was seen a handful of times. In DNA form, the CDR3 reads TGCGCCAGCAGCCAAGACGAGAAAGAAGGGTCACCCCTCCACTTT. Residues: CASSQDEKEGSPLHF. The chain carries TRBV4-1 and TRBJ1-6; no firm D call. V dropped 0 bases and J dropped 10 bases, with 13 bases sitting between them. CDR1 MGHRA and CDR2 YSYEKL come from the germline V gene. CDR3 size: 15 residues.

This clonotype was picked up one time. The V call is TRBV4-3, the J call TRBJ1-2, with TRBD1 matching over 7 bases. CDR1 and CDR2 (germline): LGHNA, YSLEER. This CDR3 spans 15 amino acids. V lost 4 bases and J lost 0; bases outside the gene matches: 5. For the CDR3, the DNA is TGCGCCAGCAGCCGACAGGGATTCCCTAACTATGGCTACACCTTC. It specifies CASSRQGFPNYGYTF.

J is TRBJ2-3 and V is TRBV3-1; D perhaps matches TRBD2 (6 bases). V dropped 4 bases and J dropped 1 base, with 18 bases sitting between them. The CDR3 contains 17 residues. In germline, CDR1 is LGHDT, CDR2 YNNKEL (reference sequence). The DNA of the CDR3 is TGTGCCAGCAGCCTTTCCAGTGGGACGGGGGGCACAGATACGCAGTATTTT. Translation: CASSLSSGTGGTDTQYF.

The chain joins TRBV7-2 to TRBJ1-2; no clear D. The ends were cut back, 5 bases at V and 8 bases at J, with 21 bases in the middle. The CDR3 is made up of 15 amino acids. Germline V gene data show CDR1 as SGHTA and CDR2 as FQGNSA. The CDR3 protein is CASSPSNQGWRGYTF. As DNA, the CDR3 is TGTGCCAGCAGCCCTAGTAATCAAGGGTGGCGGGGCTACACCTTC.

This clonotype was found a few times. V usage is TRBV5-1 and J usage is TRBJ2-7; D is uncertain. Germline CDR1 SGHRS, CDR2 YFSETQ. The CDR3 is 13 residues long. V was clipped by 7 bases and J by 0 bases, with 11 bases between them. CDR3 sequence (DNA): TGCGCCAGCGTACCCGAGAGCTCCTACGAGCAGTACTTC. Translated: CASVPESSYEQYF.

The rearrangement links TRBV7-9 to TRBJ2-6; D is undetermined. Trimming took off 4 bases at V and 0 bases at J, with 10 bases between the two ends. CDR3 size: 16 residues. Germline CDR1 reads SEHNR; CDR2 reads FQNEAQ (reference sequence). The CDR3 sequence: CASSSPVRSGANVLTF. DNA for the CDR3: TGTGCCAGCAGCTCTCCTGTGCGCTCTGGGGCCAACGTCCTGACTTTC.

The rearrangement joins TRBV4-1 to TRBJ2-4; no clear D. The assigned J gene may be wrong: the sequence end matches TRBJ2-7 better. This CDR3 comprises 14 residues. Germline CDR1 MGHRA, CDR2 YSYEKL. CDR3 DNA sequence: TGCGCCAGCAGCCAAGCTGGCAGATATTACGAGCAGTACTTC. This codes for CASSQAGRYYEQYF.

In this sample, this clonotype turned up a few times. The chain joins TRBV29-1 to TRBJ2-1, with D perhaps matching TRBD2 (7 bases). Looked up from germline, CDR1 is SQVTM and CDR2 is ANQGSEA. The ends were cut back, 4 bases at V and 7 bases at J, with 14 bases in the middle. This CDR3 contains 13 residues. The DNA for the CDR3 is TGCAGCGTTGTAGGGGGGGCGATGAATGAGCAGTTCTTC. Protein product: CSVVGGAMNEQFF.

J is TRBJ2-5 and V is TRBV19; 7 nucleotides agree with TRBD1. The tail of the sequence fits TRBJ2-7 better, so the J call may be wrong. CDR1 is LNHDA and CDR2 is SQIVND in the germline V gene (reference sequence). The CDR3 loop spans 15 amino acids. In DNA form, the CDR3 reads TGTGCCAGTACTCCGGCCGACAGGGAAAACCACGAGCAGTACTTC. Protein: CASTPADRENHEQYF.

This clonotype was found a few times. The V gene is TRBV12-3 or TRBV12-4, the J gene TRBJ1-2; D is ambiguous. The CDR3 runs 13 residues. V lost 6 bases, J lost 3 bases, and 11 bases lay in between. The CDR3 sequence: CASSPERHYGYTF. CDR3 coding DNA: TGTGCCAGCAGCCCCGAACGGCACTATGGCTACACCTTC.

The chain has TRBV27 and TRBJ2-5; D gene unclear. The CDR3 totals 15 residues. Germline V gives CDR1 MNHEY, CDR2 SMNVEV (reference sequence). Trimming removed 1 base at V and 5 bases at J, with 14 bases between. The CDR3 sequence: CASSLLVSFTETQYF. The CDR3 DNA follows: TGTGCCAGCAGTTTATTGGTGTCATTCACCGAGACCCAGTACTTC.

This sequence joins TRBV4-1 and TRBJ2-7; the D gene is possibly TRBD1 (6 bases). Trimming removed 4 bases from V and 0 bases from J, with 13 bases in between. The CDR3 is 15 amino acids. CDR1 MGHRA and CDR2 YSYEKL come from the germline V gene. CDR3 loop: CASSLRDTSSYEQYF. In DNA form, the CDR3 reads TGCGCCAGCAGCCTCCGGGACACGAGCTCCTACGAGCAGTACTTC.

This clonotype was recorded many times. The V gene is TRBV4-1, the J gene TRBJ2-1; the D is unclear. The germline CDR1 and CDR2 sequences are MGHRA and YSYEKL. The V and J ends lost 3 bases and 6 bases respectively, with 6 bases between them. The CDR3 consists of 12 residues. The CDR3 DNA reads as TGCGCCAGCAGCCAGACGGGCAATGAGCAGTTCTTC. Encoded protein: CASSQTGNEQFF.

The chain is built from TRBV7-9 and TRBJ2-3; 8 positions match TRBD2. The CDR3 is 18 residues long. Trimming cost V 2 bases and J 0 bases; bases outside gene matches: 10. From germline, CDR1 is SEHNR and CDR2 FQNEAQ (reference sequence). The CDR3 loop reads CASSLPSAGAPSTDTQYF. Here the CDR3 DNA reads TGTGCCAGCAGCTTACCTTCAGCGGGAGCACCTAGCACAGATACGCAGTATTTT.

The rearrangement links TRBV12-3 or TRBV12-4 to TRBJ1-1, with D hard to call. V shed 6 bases and J shed 1 base, with 24 bases lying between them. The CDR3 runs 18 residues. The CDR3 nucleotides read TGTGCCAGCAGCCCCCTCCCACGGACCGAGAAGGGGAACACTGAAGCTTTCTTT. This sequence encodes CASSPLPRTEKGNTEAFF.

Concerning this clonotype: The junction shows a germline mismatch at one end, possibly a read error. The chain couples TRBV4-2 to TRBJ2-4; D may correspond to TRBD1 or TRBD2 (5 bases each). The CDR3 totals 16 residues. The germline CDR1 and CDR2 sequences are LGHNA and YNFKEQ. CDR3 nucleotides: TGTGCCAACAGCCGAAACCCTGCCGGGACCGAAAACATTCAGTACTTC. This translates into CANSRNPAGTENIQYF.

The V gene is TRBV29-1, the J gene TRBJ2-7; TRBD2 agrees at 12 bases. Germline-derived CDR1 and CDR2 are SQVTM and ANQGSEA. The trim removed 6 bases at V and 7 bases at J, leaving 7 bases unmatched. The CDR3 totals 13 residues. The CDR3 coding sequence is TGCAGCGTCACTAGCGGGGGGAACAATGAGCAGTACTTC. Residues: CSVTSGGNNEQYF.

With respect to this clonotype: A junction boundary mismatches the germline segment, possibly from a read error. V usage is TRBV9 and J usage is TRBJ2-5; D unresolved. Germline assignment: CDR1 SGDLS and CDR2 YYNGEE. CDR3 size: 12 residues. The CDR3 is CAGSSEEETQYF. The CDR3 nucleotides read TGTGCCGGCAGCTCCGAGGAGGAGACCCAGTACTTC.

This chain joins TRBV4-1 and TRBJ1-2; D not certain. Germline V CDR1 and CDR2: MGHRA, YSYEKL. Trimming took 1 base from V and 0 from J, leaving 12 bases between them. CDR3 length: 16 amino acids. The CDR3 protein is CASSQVGRTPNYGYTF. DNA for the CDR3: TGCGCCAGCAGCCAAGTCGGTCGGACTCCTAACTATGGCTACACCTTC.

The chain uses TRBV15 and TRBJ1-2; no definite D call. Trimming cost V 7 bases and J 4 bases, with 10 bases left between them. Germline CDR1 LNHNV, CDR2 YYDKDF (reference sequence). The length of the CDR3 is 12 residues. The CDR3 region has the DNA TGTGCCACCACGGACGGGGTCTATGGCTACACCTTC. This encodes CATTDGVYGYTF.